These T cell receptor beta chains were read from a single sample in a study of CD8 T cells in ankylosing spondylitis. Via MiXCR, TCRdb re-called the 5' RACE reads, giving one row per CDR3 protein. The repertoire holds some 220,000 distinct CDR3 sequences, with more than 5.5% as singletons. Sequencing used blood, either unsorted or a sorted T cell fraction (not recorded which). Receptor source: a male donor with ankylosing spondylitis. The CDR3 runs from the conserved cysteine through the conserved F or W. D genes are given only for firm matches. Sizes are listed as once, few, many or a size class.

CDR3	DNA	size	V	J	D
CASNGQGSVNEQFF	TGTGCCAGCAACGGACAGGGCAGCGTCAATGAGCAGTTCTTC	many	TRBV7-9	TRBJ2-1	TRBD1
CASSVSRGLGAPLHF	TGTGCCAGCAGTGTTAGCAGGGGGCTGGGAGCCCCCCTCCACTTT	many	TRBV27	TRBJ1-6	TRBD1
CASSHDGMSLYEQYF	TGTGCCAGCAGCCATGACGGGATGTCCCTCTACGAGCAGTACTTC	many	TRBV3-1	TRBJ2-7	.
CASSQDRPGEGYEQYF	TGCGCCAGCAGCCAAGATCGCCCGGGAGAGGGATACGAGCAGTACTTC	many	TRBV4-1	TRBJ2-7	.
CAWSVRDRLMNTEAFF	TGTGCCTGGAGTGTACGAGACCGACTTATGAACACTGAAGCTTTCTTT	few	TRBV30	TRBJ1-1	.
CASSYGAGASHGYTF	TGTGCCAGCAGTTACGGCGCAGGGGCCTCTCATGGCTACACCTTC	many	TRBV6-5	TRBJ1-2	.
CASSLGGRGRGTGELFF	TGTGCCAGCAGCTTAGGGGGCAGGGGCCGGGGAACCGGGGAGCTGTTTTTT	many	TRBV7-8	TRBJ2-2	.
CASRPPGLASYNEQFF	TGTGCCAGCAGACCCCCGGGACTAGCGAGCTACAATGAGCAGTTCTTC	once	TRBV6-2/TRBV6-3	TRBJ2-1	TRBD2
CASSFSGGELFF	TGTGCCAGCAGTTTCTCCGGCGGGGAGCTGTTTTTT	many	TRBV27	TRBJ2-2	.
CASTPDRVDGNTIYF	TGTGCCAGCACCCCTGACAGGGTAGATGGAAACACCATATATTTT	many	TRBV4-2	TRBJ1-3	TRBD1
CSASSGRGQYF	TGCAGTGCTAGTTCCGGGAGAGGGCAGTACTTC	many	TRBV20-1	TRBJ2-7	.